Following are 6 T cell receptor beta chains from one sample sequenced in a study of blood T cell repertoires in COVID-19 (dated by TCRdb to 2019 to 2021). The library was obtained by the immunoSEQ multiplex PCR assay. TCRdb provides this immuneACCESS table in a form limited to in-frame rearrangements. Some clones are lacking; in checked studies, under half of them reflect an unresolved V gene, and why the rest are absent is not known. The sample table shows tens of thousands of clones, and around 92% are seen once. 2.7% of the sample lies in the top ten. The sample consisted of peripheral blood. The receptor source for this set is a man aged 50-59 years with COVID-19, enrolled during active disease.

The J gene is TRBJ2-7, the V gene TRBV11-2, with D possibly matching TRBD2 (6 bases). The CDR3 is made up of 14 amino acids. Germline assignment: CDR1 SGHAT and CDR2 FQNNGV. V was trimmed by 5 bases and J by 4 bases, leaving 15 bases between them. The CDR3 is CASSPFAGTYEQYF. DNA for the CDR3: TGTGCCAGCAGCCCATTTGCGGGAACATACGAGCAGTACTTC.

The J gene is TRBJ2-2, the V gene TRBV4-2; 9 bases map to TRBD1. Looked up from germline, CDR1 is LGHNA and CDR2 is YNFKEQ. The junction had 1 base not matched to a gene; V was cut back by 1 base and J by 1 base. This CDR3 is built from 16 residues. The DNA for the CDR3 is TGTGCCAGCAGCCAAGTGGGACAGGGGAACACCGGGGAGCTGTTTTTT. Its protein is CASSQVGQGNTGELFF.

The chain recombines TRBV5-1 with TRBJ2-5; TRBD2 aligns across 9 bases. This CDR3 comprises 15 residues. Germline loops: CDR1 SGHRS, CDR2 YFSETQ. V was clipped by 0 bases and J by 1 base; unmatched bases: 1. CDR3 in DNA: TGCGCCAGCAGCTTGGAGCGGGGGGTCCAAGAGACCCAGTACTTC. Protein: CASSLERGVQETQYF.

The V and J genes are TRBV7-8 and TRBJ2-1; TRBD2 aligns across 8 bases. The CDR3 extends over 16 amino acids. Germline trimming cut 1 base from V and 3 bases from J; bases unmatched to any gene: 5. CDR1 SGHVS and CDR2 FQNEAQ come from the germline V gene. The CDR3 DNA follows: TGTGCCAGCAGCTTAGGCGGGGGGATGGGCTACAATGAGCAGTTCTTC. Residues: CASSLGGGMGYNEQFF.

This chain uses TRBV4-3 with TRBJ2-3; a weak D match, TRBD2 (6 bases). The CDR3 has 15 amino acids. In germline, CDR1 is LGHNA, CDR2 YSLEER. Trimming took off 1 base at V and 1 base at J, with 9 bases between the two ends. The CDR3 coding sequence is TGCGCCAGCAGCCAAGTCGGGGGTGGCACAGATACGCAGTATTTT. As protein: CASSQVGGGTDTQYF.

Note on this clone: Germline and junction disagree at one end, which may indicate a read error. The chain links TRBV5-8 to TRBJ2-4, with a tentative D call TRBD1 (6 bases). Germline V CDR1 and CDR2: SGHTS, YDEGEE. The CDR3 runs to 11 residues. For the CDR3, the DNA is TGTGCCAGCAGCATCCAGGGGCATGGACACTTC. Translated: CASSIQGHGHF.